This is a list of T cell receptor beta chains from one sample in a study of T cells in localized non-small cell lung cancer. TCRdb keeps only in-frame clones here, not all; method: immunoSEQ multiplex PCR. This sample has 900 to 1,200 clones; around 35% occur once, and the top ten carry 15% to 20%. Material: normal lung tissue next to the tumor, obtained before any cancer treatment. The receptors stem from a male donor at least 60 years old with stage I lung adenocarcinoma. Each CDR3 is given with its conserved first and last residue. D genes are given only for firm matches. Size is omitted from some rows. Given values are once, few, many or a class for expanded clones.

abundance: medium-sized
v_gene: TRBV11-3
j_gene: TRBJ2-7
d_gene: TRBD1
CDR3nt: TGTGCCAGCAGTCAGGTGGGACAGGACTACGAGCAGTACTTC
CDR3aa: CASSQVGQDYEQYF

abundance: .
v_gene: TRBV15
j_gene: TRBJ2-1
d_gene: TRBD2
CDR3nt: TGTGCCACCAGCCTGTTAGCGGGGGTGAATGAGCAGTTCTTC
CDR3aa: CATSLLAGVNEQFF

abundance: .
v_gene: TRBV4-1
j_gene: TRBJ2-7
d_gene: TRBD1
CDR3nt: TGCGCCAGCAGCCAGGTACAGGGGGTCCCCGAGCAGTACTTC
CDR3aa: CASSQVQGVPEQYF

abundance: large
v_gene: TRBV6-8
j_gene: TRBJ1-6
d_gene: .
CDR3nt: TGTGCCAGCAGTCTCGGGGAGAGCTCCTATAATTCACCCCTCCACTTT
CDR3aa: CASSLGESSYNSPLHF

abundance: .
v_gene: TRBV29-1
j_gene: TRBJ2-3
d_gene: TRBD2
CDR3nt: TGCAGCGTTCACCCCCTAGCGGGTTCTGATACGCAGTATTTT
CDR3aa: CSVHPLAGSDTQYF

abundance: .
v_gene: TRBV6-8
j_gene: TRBJ2-7
d_gene: TRBD2
CDR3nt: TGTGCCAGCAGTTATTCGGGACTAGCGACCTACGAGCAGTACTTC
CDR3aa: CASSYSGLATYEQYF

abundance: .
v_gene: TRBV5-1
j_gene: TRBJ1-1
d_gene: TRBD1
CDR3nt: TGCGCCAGCAGCGGCGGACAGGCTTTGAACACTGAAGCTTTCTTT
CDR3aa: CASSGGQALNTEAFF

abundance: few
v_gene: TRBV9
j_gene: TRBJ2-6
d_gene: .
CDR3nt: TGTGCCAGCAGCCAGTTCTCTGGGGCCAACGTCCTGACTTTC
CDR3aa: CASSQFSGANVLTF

abundance: .
v_gene: TRBV12-5
j_gene: TRBJ2-5
d_gene: .
CDR3nt: TGTGCTAGTGGTTTGGGAGAGACCCAGTACTTC
CDR3aa: CASGLGETQYF

abundance: few
v_gene: TRBV6-1
j_gene: TRBJ1-4
d_gene: .
CDR3nt: TGTGCCAGCAGTGAAGCGGGCAGCTGGACTGAAAAACTGTTTTTT
CDR3aa: CASSEAGSWTEKLFF

abundance: .
v_gene: TRBV29-1
j_gene: TRBJ2-3
d_gene: .
CDR3nt: TGCAGCGTCAACCGGGGGGCGGGTACAGATACGCAGTATTTT
CDR3aa: CSVNRGAGTDTQYF

abundance: .
v_gene: TRBV19
j_gene: TRBJ1-2
d_gene: .
CDR3nt: TGTGCCAGTAGTTCGACCCGTCGGCGGCTTAGCTACACCTTC
CDR3aa: CASSSTRRRLSYTF

abundance: medium-sized
v_gene: TRBV11-3
j_gene: TRBJ1-6
d_gene: .
CDR3nt: TGTGCCAGCAGCTTAGACGGGACAAATCTTACACCCCTCCACTTT
CDR3aa: CASSLDGTNLTPLHF

abundance: .
v_gene: TRBV6-8
j_gene: TRBJ2-6
d_gene: .
CDR3nt: TGTGCCAGAACCGGGGCGGCTTTGAGAGTTGGGGCCAACGTCCTGACTTTC
CDR3aa: CARTGAALRVGANVLTF

abundance: .
v_gene: TRBV29-1
j_gene: TRBJ2-7
d_gene: .
CDR3nt: TGCAGCGTTGTGGGGGGCGTGAACGAGCAGTACTTC
CDR3aa: CSVVGGVNEQYF

abundance: few
v_gene: TRBV19
j_gene: TRBJ1-4
d_gene: TRBD1
CDR3nt: TGTGCCAGTAGAGGCGGCAGGGGGCGCGAAAAACTGTTTTTT
CDR3aa: CASRGGRGREKLFF

abundance: .
v_gene: TRBV6-8
j_gene: TRBJ1-5
d_gene: .
CDR3nt: TGTGCCAGCAGTTTGGACAGACTCAATCAGCCCCAGCATTTT
CDR3aa: CASSLDRLNQPQHF